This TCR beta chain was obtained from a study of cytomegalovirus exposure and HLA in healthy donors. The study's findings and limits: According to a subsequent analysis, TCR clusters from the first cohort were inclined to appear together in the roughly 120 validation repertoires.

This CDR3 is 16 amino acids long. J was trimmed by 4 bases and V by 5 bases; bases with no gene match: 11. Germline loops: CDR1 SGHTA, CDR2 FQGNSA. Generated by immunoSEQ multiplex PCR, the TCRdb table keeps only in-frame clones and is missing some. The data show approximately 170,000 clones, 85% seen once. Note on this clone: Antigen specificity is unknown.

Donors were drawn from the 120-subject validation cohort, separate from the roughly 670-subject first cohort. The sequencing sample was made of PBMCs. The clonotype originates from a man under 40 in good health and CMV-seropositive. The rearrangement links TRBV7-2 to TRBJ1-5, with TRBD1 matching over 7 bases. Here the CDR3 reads CASSLFGQATNQPQHF. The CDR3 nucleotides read TGTGCCAGCAGCCTATTCGGACAGGCTACTAATCAGCCCCAGCATTTT.